Listed here are 15 T cell receptor beta chains from one sample, sequenced in a study of blood T cell repertoires in COVID-19. Some clones are missing from TCRdb's copy, which holds only in-frame ones; the method was immunoSEQ multiplex PCR. The top ten clones hold approximately 1.4% of a sample with fewer than 200,000 clones, approximately 83% of them seen once. Specimen: peripheral blood. The receptor set was obtained from a human donor in a cohort sampled during active COVID-19.

V gene TRBV18 combines with J gene TRBJ1-2; the D is unclear. V was pared by 2 bases and J by 3 bases, with 7 bases between. There are 13 residues in the CDR3. Germline CDR1 KGHSH, CDR2 LQKENI. For the CDR3, the DNA is TGTGCCAGCTCACCAGCGGTGGACTATGGCTACACCTTC. Translated: CASSPAVDYGYTF.

This sequence joins TRBV28 and TRBJ1-5; D might be TRBD1 (6 bases). This CDR3 contains 14 residues. Looked up from germline, CDR1 is MDHEN and CDR2 is SYDVKM. Trimming removed 7 bases from V and 5 bases from J, with 15 bases in between. The CDR3 is CASIPGAGYQPQHF. For the CDR3, the DNA is TGTGCCAGCATTCCAGGGGCTGGTTATCAGCCCCAGCATTTT.

The rearrangement joins TRBV3-1 (or the pseudogene TRBV3-2) to TRBJ1-2; no reliable D call. The CDR3 is 13 amino acids. CDR1 and CDR2 from the germline V gene are LGHDT and YNNKEL (reference sequence). The V end lost 4 bases, the J end lost 4 bases, and 10 bases lay between the germline ends. The CDR3 spells CASSPAGSYGYTF. CDR3 DNA sequence: TGTGCCAGCAGCCCCGCGGGGAGCTATGGCTACACCTTC.

J is TRBJ1-5 and V is TRBV5-1; no firm D call. The germline CDR1 and CDR2 sequences are SGHRS and YFSETQ. CDR3 size: 15 residues. V lost 0 bases and J 4 bases, leaving 11 bases between the germline ends. The CDR3 DNA follows: TGCGCCAGCAGCTTGGGGGCAGGAGGAAATCAGCCCCAGCATTTT. It is translated as CASSLGAGGNQPQHF.

This rearrangement joins TRBV10-3 to TRBJ1-6; TRBD1 matches at 8 bases. This CDR3 spans 15 amino acids. Per germline, CDR1 ENHRY and CDR2 SYGVKD. J lost 7 bases, V lost 6 bases, and 8 bases had no gene match. CDR3 region: CAISDRGPYNSPLHF. The CDR3 region has the DNA TGTGCCATCAGCGACAGGGGCCCTTACAATTCACCCCTCCACTTT.

This chain's CDR3 is CASSVGDRPYEQYF. The CDR3 region has the DNA TGTGCCAGCAGCGTAGGAGACAGGCCCTACGAGCAGTACTTC. The gene calls are TRBV9 and TRBJ2-7; tentative D call: TRBD1 (6 bases). V dropped 0 bases and J dropped 2 bases, with 9 bases sitting between them. Germline CDR1 reads SGDLS; CDR2 reads YYNGEE. The CDR3 is 14 amino acids. Supplemented by reference TRBV9 and TRBJ2-7, the full variable domain reads DSGVTQTPKHLITATGQRVTLRCSPRSGDLSVYWYQQSLDQGLQFLIQYYNGEERAKGNILERFSAQQFPDLHSELNLSSLELGDSALYFCASSVGDRPYEQYFGPGTRLTVT.

This clone was picked up a small number of times. The gene calls are TRBV19 and TRBJ1-3; D call uncertain. Trimming took off 7 bases at V and 1 base at J, with 11 bases between the two ends. The CDR3 runs 14 residues. Germline CDR1 is LNHDA and CDR2 is SQIVND (reference sequence). As DNA, the CDR3 is TGTGCCAGTACTCGAAGCGTATCTGGAAACACCATATATTTT. Protein product: CASTRSVSGNTIYF.

The chain links TRBV3-1 (or the pseudogene TRBV3-2) to TRBJ2-3, with a weak D call TRBD1 (6 bases). The CDR3 covers 16 residues. V lost 0 bases and J 3 bases, leaving 13 bases between the germline ends. Germline V gene lookup returns CDR1 LGHDT and CDR2 YNNKEL (reference sequence). The CDR3 nucleotides read TGTGCCAGCAGCCAAGAACGGCCAGGGGCAACAGATACGCAGTATTTT. Protein product: CASSQERPGATDTQYF.

The CDR3 DNA reads TGTGCCAGCAGCTTAAGGGGGACAGGGGGCGGTATAGCAGATACGCAGTATTTT. Amino acid sequence: CASSLRGTGGGIADTQYF. The chain employs TRBV7-3 and TRBJ2-3; 12 positions agree with TRBD1. Germline lookup yields CDR1 SGHTA and CDR2 FQGTGA. The CDR3 length is 18 residues. Trimming at V came to 1 base and at J to 4 bases, leaving 9 bases not matched to a gene. The whole variable domain, filled in from reference TRBV7-3 and TRBJ2-3, reads GAGVSQTPSNKVTEKGKYVELRCDPISGHTALYWYRQSLGQGPEFLIYFQGTGAADDSGLPNDRFFAVRPEGSVSTLKIQRTERGDSAVYLCASSLRGTGGGIADTQYFGPGTRLTVL.

The chain employs TRBV27 and TRBJ2-7, with D tentatively TRBD1 (6 bases). This CDR3 is 15 amino acids long. Trimming removed 5 bases from V and 6 bases from J, with 20 bases in between. Germline V gene lookup returns CDR1 MNHEY and CDR2 SMNVEV (reference sequence). The CDR3 bases are TGTGCCAGCAGTCAACTGGACAGCCGGGCGTCCGAGCAGTACTTC. Translating gives CASSQLDSRASEQYF.

The gene calls are TRBV6-5 and TRBJ1-3; D is ambiguous. The CDR3 is made up of 13 amino acids. The ends were cut back, 8 bases at V and 0 bases at J, with 8 bases in the middle. Germline CDR1 is MNHEY and CDR2 is SVGAGI. CDR3: CASGESSGNTIYF. The CDR3, as DNA: TGTGCCAGCGGGGAGTCCTCTGGAAACACCATATATTTT.

The rearrangement uses TRBV19 and TRBJ1-3; D uncertain. The CDR3 is 14 amino acids. The germline V and J ends were trimmed by 2 bases and 2 bases, with 7 bases remaining between them. The germline gives CDR1 LNHDA, CDR2 SQIVND (reference sequence). The CDR3 protein is CASSIISTGNTIYF. The CDR3 DNA follows: TGTGCCAGTAGTATAATTTCCACTGGAAACACCATATATTTT.

The chain uses TRBV7-2 and TRBJ2-6; D is perhaps TRBD2 (7 bases). This CDR3 contains 19 residues. Trimming pared 4 bases from V and 4 bases from J, leaving 23 bases between. Germline CDR1 is SGHTA and CDR2 is FQGNSA. The CDR3 DNA reads as TGTGCCAGCAGCTGGAGGGGGGGCGGGCGGGCCGCCGGGGCCAACGTCCTGACTTTC. Protein product: CASSWRGGGRAAGANVLTF.

The V call is TRBV9, the J call TRBJ2-4, with 7 positions matching TRBD2. The CDR3 contains 20 residues. Trimming took 4 bases from V and 0 from J; bases not matched to a gene: 19. Per germline, CDR1 SGDLS and CDR2 YYNGEE. Here the CDR3 reads CASSLQVGGAGVSAKNIQYF. DNA for the CDR3: TGTGCCAGCAGCCTCCAAGTGGGAGGGGCGGGAGTTTCAGCCAAAAACATTCAGTACTTC.

The sample holds a few counts of this clone. The chain carries TRBV18 and TRBJ1-4; the D is unclear. In germline, CDR1 is KGHSH, CDR2 LQKENI. The length of the CDR3 is 16 residues. The V gene lost 0 bases and the J gene lost 5 bases, with 13 bases spanning the gap. CDR3 nucleotides: TGTGCCAGCTCACCACCGGAGTCGCAGCTGAATGAAAAACTGTTTTTT. Protein product: CASSPPESQLNEKLFF.